The 19 T cell receptor beta chains listed next were all sequenced from one sample in a study of human T cells and chemical hapten exposure. In TCRdb, the RACE reads were re-called with MiXCR into one record per CDR3 protein. This table has some 90,000 distinct CDR3 sequences, about 8.8% appearing once. Time point denoted: healthy volunteer bleed at 2 weeks. Sequencing started from total RNA isolated from unfractionated whole blood. What was sequenced was whole blood. These receptors were collected from a female donor in good health. Some clones in this sample may be carry-over from other donors' samples.

This clonotype was counted between two and nine times. The chain employs TRBV7-2 and TRBJ1-4; D remains unclear. This CDR3 is 13 amino acids long. In germline, CDR1 is SGHTA, CDR2 FQGNSA. Trimming removed 5 bases at V and 14 bases at J, with 18 bases between. The CDR3 protein is CASSISREGGLFF. CDR3 DNA: TGTGCCAGCAGCATAAGCCGAGAGGGCGGGCTGTTTTTT.

This clonotype was observed at least ten times. This rearrangement joins TRBV29-1 to TRBJ2-3; 9 bases are a match to TRBD1. The CDR3 length is 14 residues. Germline CDR1 reads SQVTM; CDR2 reads ANQGSEA. J gave up 3 bases and V 7 bases, and 8 bases lay outside the gene matches. The CDR3 loop reads CSATGGRGTDTQYF. CDR3 coding DNA: TGCAGCGCAACAGGGGGCCGAGGGACAGATACGCAGTATTTT.

This clonotype has ten or more counts. The genes are TRBV11-2 and TRBJ2-3; tentatively, D is TRBD2 (5 bases). V shed 3 bases and J shed 1 base, with 8 bases lying between them. The CDR3 sequence is 14 residues long. Germline V gives CDR1 SGHAT, CDR2 FQNNGV. This chain's CDR3 is CASSFGSRTDTQYF. The CDR3 nucleotides read TGTGCCAGCAGCTTTGGGAGCCGCACAGATACGCAGTATTTT.

In its sample, this clonotype was seen a few times. The genes are TRBV28 and TRBJ1-6, with D perhaps matching TRBD1 (6 bases). Germline V gene data show CDR1 as MDHEN and CDR2 as SYDVKM. Trimming stripped 3 bases from V and 2 bases from J, with 11 bases between. CDR3 length: 16 amino acids. In nucleotides, the CDR3 is TGTGCCAGCAGTTTGGGGGGGGCCACCTATAATTCACCCCTCCACTTT. Translated, it gives CASSLGGATYNSPLHF. Combining the CDR3 with reference TRBV28 and TRBJ1-6 gives the whole variable domain DVKVTQSSRYLVKRTGEKVFLECVQDMDHENMFWYRQDPGLGLRLIYFSYDVKMKEKGDIPEGYSVSREKKERFSLILESASTNQTSMYLCASSLGGATYNSPLHFGNGTRLTVT.

This clonotype was found many times. The chain uses TRBV12-5 and TRBJ2-3; the D is unclear. The germline V gene encodes CDR1 LGHNT and CDR2 FRNRAP. Trimming removed 4 bases from V and 2 bases from J, with 13 bases in between. CDR3 length: 15 amino acids. This CDR3 is CASGWTLVATDTQYF. As DNA, the CDR3 is TGTGCTAGTGGTTGGACCCTAGTCGCCACAGATACGCAGTATTTT.

This clonotype has a handful of counts. The rearrangement joins TRBV12-3 or TRBV12-4 to TRBJ2-7; D is unresolved. This CDR3 has 13 residues. V lost 7 bases and J 2 bases, leaving 12 bases between the germline ends. CDR3 coding DNA: TGTGCCAGCACTACTTTCGGTACCTACGAGCAGTACTTC. Translation gives CASTTFGTYEQYF.

There are many counts of this clonotype. The chain carries TRBV11-2 and TRBJ1-6, with D perhaps TRBD1 (5 bases). V was cut by 0 bases and J by 3 bases, with 12 bases left in between. The CDR3 is made up of 17 amino acids. The V gene's germline CDR1 is SGHAT and CDR2 FQNNGV. Here the CDR3 reads CASSLDADRLYNSPLHF. CDR3 nucleotide sequence: TGTGCCAGCAGCTTAGACGCCGACAGACTCTATAATTCACCCCTCCACTTT.

V usage is TRBV29-1 and J usage is TRBJ1-2, with 9 nucleotides matching TRBD1. Trimming took 0 bases from V and 8 from J; bases not matched to a gene: 10. Per the germline V gene, CDR1 is SQVTM and CDR2 is ANQGSEA. The CDR3 is made up of 15 amino acids. Written as DNA, the CDR3 is TGCAGCGTTGAAGATCTGGACAGGGGAGATTTGGGCTACACCTTC. Amino acids: CSVEDLDRGDLGYTF.

This clonotype was detected only a few times. The V gene is TRBV6-1, the J gene TRBJ2-7, with TRBD2 as a possible D gene (6 bases). The germline V gene encodes CDR1 MNHNS and CDR2 SASEGT. The CDR3 consists of 16 residues. Deletions cut 4 bases from V and 1 base from J, with 17 bases between. The CDR3 DNA follows: TGTGCCAGCAGTGCCCGCGGAGGGGACGATTCCTACGAGCAGTACTTC. This sequence encodes CASSARGGDDSYEQYF.

The chain carries TRBV11-2 and TRBJ2-5; D unclear. Trimming left V 1 base short and J 4 bases short, with 7 bases between. Germline V gene lookup returns CDR1 SGHAT and CDR2 FQNNGV. The CDR3 contains 13 residues. The CDR3 region has the DNA TGTGCCAGCAGCTTAGGGAGCGTAGAGACCCAGTACTTC. It codes for CASSLGSVETQYF.

The V and J genes are TRBV27 and TRBJ1-2; the D gene is possibly TRBD1 (5 bases). In germline, CDR1 is MNHEY, CDR2 SMNVEV (reference sequence). CDR3 length: 13 amino acids. Between the trimmed V and J ends, which lost 3 bases and 4 bases, there was a span of 9 bases. The CDR3, as DNA: TGTGCCAGCAGTTTCTGGGGACCCTATGGCTACACCTTC. Its protein product is CASSFWGPYGYTF.

In its sample, this clonotype was seen many times. The chain joins TRBV28 to TRBJ2-3, with D possibly matching TRBD2 (5 bases). CDR1 is MDHEN, CDR2 SYDVKM, per germline. Between the trimmed V and J ends, which lost 4 bases and 4 bases, there was a span of 15 bases. The CDR3 loop spans 15 amino acids. The CDR3 here is CASSSRGLVPDTQYF. The CDR3 DNA reads TGTGCCAGCAGTTCGCGAGGGTTGGTCCCAGATACGCAGTATTTT.

This clonotype came up many times. The chain is built from TRBV5-1 and TRBJ1-1; a weak D match, TRBD1 (6 bases). CDR1 is SGHRS and CDR2 is YFSETQ in the germline V gene. This CDR3 contains 14 residues. Trimming took off 4 bases at V and 0 bases at J, with 10 bases between the two ends. In DNA, the CDR3 is TGCGCCAGCAGCGAGGGACATATGAACACTGAAGCTTTCTTT. Its protein product is CASSEGHMNTEAFF.

J is TRBJ1-6 and V is TRBV5-6; TRBD1 might be the D (6 bases). Germline V gene lookup returns CDR1 SGHDT and CDR2 YYEEEE. This CDR3 contains 14 residues. The V end was cut by 2 bases, the J end by 8 bases, with 11 bases between. In DNA, the CDR3 is TGTGCCAGCAGCTTAGGACAGTATGATTCACCCCTCCACTTT. Encoded protein: CASSLGQYDSPLHF.

This clonotype came up a few times. The genes are TRBV27 and TRBJ1-1; D gene uncertain. This CDR3 comprises 16 residues. Germline V lookup: CDR1 MNHEY, CDR2 SMNVEV (reference sequence). The V end lost 7 bases, the J end lost 1 base, and 19 bases lay between the germline ends. The CDR3, as DNA: TGTGCCAGCAAGAAAGTCTTCGGTATCTCGAACACTGAAGCTTTCTTT. It specifies CASKKVFGISNTEAFF.

Many counts were recorded for this clonotype. The gene calls are TRBV14 and TRBJ2-1, with D hard to call. Germline assignment: CDR1 SGHDN and CDR2 FVKESK. The CDR3 has 13 residues. V lost 1 base and J 7 bases, leaving 8 bases between the germline ends. The CDR3 DNA follows: TGTGCCAGCAGCCAAGCCAATTCGAATGAGCAGTTCTTC. Protein sequence: CASSQANSNEQFF.

This clonotype was seen a handful of times. This chain uses TRBV2 with TRBJ1-4; D is undetermined. CDR3 length equals 11 residues. The V end lost 4 bases, the J end lost 6 bases, and 3 bases lay between the germline ends. CDR1 is SNHLY, CDR2 FYNNEI, per germline. CDR3 loop: CASSGHEKLFF. DNA for the CDR3: TGTGCCAGCAGTGGCCATGAAAAACTGTTTTTT.

This clonotype was found a few times. This chain uses TRBV9 with TRBJ2-3; unclear D gene. The V and J ends lost 0 bases and 0 bases respectively, with 11 bases between them. The CDR3 contains 16 residues. Germline loops: CDR1 SGDLS, CDR2 YYNGEE. Written as DNA, the CDR3 is TGTGCCAGCAGCGTAGGTTTGGGCGGTAGCACAGATACGCAGTATTTT. Amino acid sequence: CASSVGLGGSTDTQYF.

The V call is TRBV10-3, the J call TRBJ2-1, with TRBD2 identical over 10 bases. V lost 11 bases, J lost 1 base, and 23 bases stayed unmatched. The CDR3 runs to 20 residues. Germline-derived CDR1 and CDR2 are ENHRY and SYGVKD. As DNA, the CDR3 is TGTGCCTCCGAACGATCATCTACTAGCGGGAAGGGAGTATCCTACAATGAGCAGTTCTTC. It encodes CASERSSTSGKGVSYNEQFF.